The rows below give T cell receptor beta chains drawn from one sample of a study of response to subunit inactivated influenza vaccine. TCRdb reprocessed the RT-PCR reads with MiXCR, giving one entry per CDR3 protein. The sample contains over 400,000 distinct CDR3 sequences, roughly 13% of which appear only once. This specimen was PBMCs from blood, taken roughly 47 days after vaccination. Every receptor here comes from a man aged 50 or older who received an inactivated influenza vaccine. Both conserved end residues are part of each CDR3. A D gene is named only where the DNA matches it firmly. The listing skips clone size in some rows; elsewhere it reads once, few, many or a size class.

v_call	d_call	j_call	clone_size	cdr3_aa	cdr3_nt
TRBV4-2	NA	TRBJ2-2	few	CASSQDPPGAITGELFF	TGTGCCAGCAGCCAAGATCCCCCAGGGGCCATCACCGGGGAGCTGTTTTTT
TRBV29-1	NA	TRBJ2-7	few	CSAVEGGSYEQYF	TGCAGCGCCGTGGAGGGGGGGTCCTACGAGCAGTACTTC
TRBV4-3	NA	TRBJ1-2	many	CASSQDLGTHYGYTF	TGCGCCAGCAGCCAAGATCTTGGGACACATTATGGCTACACCTTC
TRBV7-8	NA	TRBJ2-1	few	CASRNTGSRFDNEQFF	TGTGCCAGCAGAAATACCGGGTCCCGCTTCGACAATGAGCAGTTCTTC
TRBV12-3/TRBV12-4	TRBD2	TRBJ2-3	NA	CASSPGGTTTDTQYF	TGTGCCAGCAGTCCGGGTGGGACTACCACAGATACGCAGTATTTT
TRBV10-3	NA	TRBJ1-1	NA	CAISVGQRDGTEAFF	TGTGCCATCAGTGTTGGGCAGCGGGACGGCACTGAAGCTTTCTTT
TRBV5-1	TRBD2	TRBJ2-7	few	CASSLDSTSGGYEQYF	TGCGCCAGCAGCTTGGATTCCACTAGCGGGGGCTACGAGCAGTACTTC
TRBV20-1	TRBD1	TRBJ2-3	few	CSVGGQGRGTDTQYF	TGCAGTGTGGGGGGACAGGGTCGGGGCACAGATACGCAGTATTTT
TRBV7-3	NA	TRBJ2-1	NA	CASSLISGGGNEQFF	TGTGCCAGCAGCTTAATAAGCGGCGGCGGCAATGAGCAGTTCTTC
TRBV5-1	NA	TRBJ2-1	many	CASSWTVTEQFF	TGCGCCAGCAGCTGGACGGTCACAGAGCAGTTCTTC
TRBV4-2	NA	TRBJ1-1	many	CASSDEGTEAFF	TGTGCCAGCAGCGACGAGGGAACTGAAGCTTTCTTT
TRBV5-1	TRBD1	TRBJ2-5	NA	CASSKADRGQEETQYF	TGCGCCAGCAGTAAAGCGGACAGGGGGCAGGAAGAGACCCAGTACTTC
TRBV20-1	NA	TRBJ2-7	NA	CSASTGETTYEQYF	TGCAGTGCGAGTACGGGGGAAACAACCTACGAGCAGTACTTC
TRBV20-1	TRBD2	TRBJ2-7	few	CSAPNPSGGGYEQYF	TGCAGTGCTCCCAATCCTAGCGGGGGAGGCTACGAGCAGTACTTC
TRBV5-6	NA	TRBJ2-7	NA	CASSLNRGRYEQYF	TGTGCCAGCAGCTTGAATAGGGGCCGCTACGAGCAGTACTTC
TRBV6-2/TRBV6-3	TRBD1	TRBJ2-5	few	CASRPGRRTGGGETQYF	TGTGCCAGCAGACCAGGTCGACGGACAGGGGGAGGAGAGACCCAGTACTTC
TRBV10-3	TRBD1	TRBJ2-7	few	CAVSGQASHEQYF	TGTGCCGTCTCCGGACAGGCTTCCCACGAGCAGTACTTC
TRBV11-2	NA	TRBJ1-2	NA	CASSEARNYGYTF	TGTGCCAGCAGCGAGGCAAGGAACTATGGCTACACCTTC
TRBV12-3/TRBV12-4	NA	TRBJ2-3	few	CASSLGTRSLDTQYF	TGTGCCAGCAGTTTAGGGACACGGAGTTTGGATACGCAGTATTTT